The clone carrying this TCR beta chain was counted ten times or more. Its antigen is not identified. Caucasian heritage predominated among both patients and controls. Profiled with immunoSEQ multiplex PCR; TCRdb holds only in-frame clones, not every one. This sample has just under 20,000 clones, each found more than once. The source of the sample is a study of T cell clonality in common variable immunodeficiency. Study observations and caveats: Compared with controls, CVID subjects had fewer shared TCRbeta clones. In common variable immunodeficiency, TCR beta chains reportedly carried fewer deletions and N-nucleotide insertions.

The TCR comes from a human donor with common variable immunodeficiency. Sequenced input: peripheral blood mononuclear cells.

The CDR3: CASSTGTGPLGYTF. Partial CDR3 DNA: TGCGCCAGCAGCACCGGGACAGGGCCTCTTGGC. This rearrangement joins TRBV5-1 to TRBJ1-2; 9 positions match TRBD1. The CDR3 extends 3 residues past the end of the read, so its final part is completed from the germline J gene. This CDR3 has 14 residues. Losses at the gene ends were 4 bases for V and 7 bases for J; bases not matched to a gene: 8. The germline V gene encodes CDR1 SGHRS and CDR2 YFSETQ.